This T cell receptor (beta chain) originates from a study of blood T cell repertoires in COVID-19. The overall study: COVID-19 samples from acute and convalescent phases originated in the United States, Italy and Spain. Sources were T cells, B-cell-depleted T cells, or PBMCs; the material itself was cDNA or gDNA.

As handled by the study authors: Scientists estimated how many nucleated cells there were by amplifying reference gene primers. Data came from immunoSEQ multiplex PCR; TCRdb stores just in-frame clones and leaves some out. The D gene and trimming were derived from the DNA, and the V and J assignments and clone size from that table. The sample yields around 100,000 clones, more than 85% seen once. This CDR3 has 16 amino acids. The V gene lost 2 bases and the J gene lost 5 bases, with 18 bases spanning the gap. Germline lookup yields CDR1 LNHDA and CDR2 SQIVND (reference sequence). Sequencing was performed on peripheral blood. The sequence was collected from a human donor in a cohort sampled during active COVID-19. The chain uses TRBV19 and TRBJ2-5; possible D gene TRBD1, 5 bases. The CDR3 loop reads CASSISKGLWWETQYF. CDR3 DNA: TGTGCCAGTAGTATATCGAAGGGGTTATGGTGGGAGACCCAGTACTTC.